The 2 T cell receptor beta chains below all came from one sample that was sequenced in a study of blood T cell repertoires in COVID-19. Clones were sequenced by immunoSEQ multiplex PCR, and TCRdb holds only the in-frame ones, with some missing. This sample carries about 280,000 clones, roughly 80% of them seen once, and the ten largest clones take 4.5% to 6%. The specimen was PBMCs or T cells enriched from blood (not recorded which). The receptor source for this set is a man aged 35 to 55 who had been exposed to COVID-19.

The gene calls are TRBV28 and TRBJ1-1; D uncertain. Between the trimmed V and J ends, which lost 5 bases and 5 bases, there was a span of 9 bases. The CDR3 contains 12 residues. Germline V gene sequence: CDR1 MDHEN, CDR2 SYDVKM. In DNA form, the CDR3 reads TGTGCCAGCAGTCTTACTGCGACTGAAGCTTTCTTT. Translating it yields CASSLTATEAFF.

The genes are TRBV5-1 and TRBJ2-1; D possibly corresponds to TRBD2 (7 bases). Germline V lookup: CDR1 SGHRS, CDR2 YFSETQ. Trimming took off 3 bases at V and 0 bases at J, with 19 bases between the two ends. The CDR3 runs to 18 residues. CDR3 sequence (DNA): TGCGCCAGCAGCTCTACTAGACTAGGGGGGGACTCCTACAATGAGCAGTTCTTC. It translates to CASSSTRLGGDSYNEQFF.